This T cell receptor (beta chain) emerged from a study of T cell responses to AZD1222 COVID-19 vaccine. It was second doses at about 4 or about 12 weeks that were pooled. This CDR3 comprises 16 residues. Germline lookup yields CDR1 LNHNV and CDR2 YYDKDF (reference sequence). With 0 bases clipped from V and 6 bases from J, the junction kept 8 bases outside the gene matches. Note on this clone: Its antigen is not known.

Sequencing was performed with immunoSEQ multiplex PCR; in TCRdb, only in-frame clones are kept and a portion is missing. This sample yields over 85,000 clones, of which about 92% are seen a single time; 5.3% belongs to the top ten. Study-wide findings and caveats: Vaccine-associated CD4 TCRs spanned spike, dominant at 160-218 and 743-854. Donors were mostly white British, more females; clonal diversity possibly underestimated. Nearly half of spike-specific TCRs reportedly go after variant regions that carry no mutations.

The specimen was peripheral blood, collected 28 days after the second AZD1222 dose. The receptor was isolated from an adult who received the AZD1222 COVID-19 vaccine. The chain has TRBV15 and TRBJ1-5, with 7 positions matching TRBD1. DNA of the CDR3: TGTGCCACCAGCAGAGATGGTGCGACAGGGTCTCAGCCCCAGCATTTT. Translation: CATSRDGATGSQPQHF.